Following are 20 T cell receptor beta chains from one sample sequenced in a study of Graves' ophthalmopathy and Graves' hyperthyroidism (dated by TCRdb to 2016 to 2019). The instrument given in TCRdb is Illumina HiSeq 2000. TCR beta CDR3 regions were amplified from RNA transcripts for repertoire sequencing. HTBI primers and the Qiagen OneStep RT-PCR kit were used in a first-round RT-PCR, which was followed by a second-round multiplex PCR, size selection and purification. TCRdb applied fastp at Q25 and MiXCR to the public reads, then kept only in-frame beta chains. Duplicate CDR3 protein sequences are folded into a single record with the most common DNA and genes. The sample yields 200,000 to 300,000 distinct CDR3 sequences; around 45% were counted once. The ten most abundant clones make up around 47% of the sample. Sequenced: peripheral blood. Receptor source: an adult man with Graves' ophthalmopathy.

Points on this clonotype: One end of the junction varies from germline; a read error may be responsible. J is TRBJ1-1 and V is TRBV7-3, with D unresolved. The CDR3 has 13 amino acids. The germline gives CDR1 SGHTA, CDR2 FQGTGA. CDR3 sequence: CASSRAGNTVAFF. The CDR3 DNA sequence: TGTGCCAGCAGTCGGGCCGGAAACACTGTAGCTTTCTTT.

This chain's CDR3 is CASSLGTEQFF. The CDR3 DNA reads TGTGCCAGCAGCCTGGGGACAGAGCAGTTCTTC. The chain employs TRBV5-6 and TRBJ2-1, with TRBD1 as a possible D gene (6 bases). CDR3 length: 11 amino acids. Germline V gives CDR1 SGHDT, CDR2 YYEEEE. V lost 4 bases, J lost 10 bases, and 9 bases lay in between.

This chain links TRBV9 with TRBJ2-2, with D possibly TRBD1 on 5 matching bases. The germline V gene has CDR1 SGDLS and CDR2 YYNGEE. This CDR3 spans 14 amino acids. V lost 0 bases and J lost 5, with 8 bases in between. The CDR3 protein is CASSVEQGTGELFF. The DNA of the CDR3 is TGTGCCAGCAGCGTAGAGCAGGGAACCGGGGAGCTGTTTTTT.

This clonotype was detected a few times. The chain combines TRBV9 with TRBJ1-5; 7 bases align to TRBD1. With V trimmed by 3 bases and J by 4 bases, 7 bases remained unmatched. CDR1 is SGDLS, CDR2 YYNGEE, per germline. The CDR3 has 15 amino acids. Here the CDR3 reads CASSAYTGENQPQHF. The CDR3 DNA is TGTGCCAGCAGCGCCTATACAGGGGAAAATCAGCCCCAGCATTTT.

This clonotype was seen many times. This chain uses TRBV7-2 with TRBJ2-7; no firm D call. V lost 0 bases to trimming and J lost 7 bases, with 4 bases between them. Germline V CDR1 and CDR2: SGHTA, FQGNSA. The CDR3 totals 11 residues. The CDR3 nucleotides are TGTGCCAGCAGCTTAGCGCGGGAGCAGTACTTC. This sequence encodes CASSLAREQYF.

This clonotype was found many times. CDR3 bases: TGTGCCAGCAGTCTCGGACAGGTTAATTCACCCCTCCACTTT. This sequence encodes CASSLGQVNSPLHF. V gene TRBV12-3 or TRBV12-4 combines with J gene TRBJ1-6, with TRBD1 matching over 7 bases. The CDR3 contains 14 residues. Trimming cost V 5 bases and J 6 bases; bases outside gene matches: 4.

V gene TRBV5-8 combines with J gene TRBJ2-7, with TRBD1 as a possible D gene (5 bases). Looked up from germline, CDR1 is SGHTS and CDR2 is YDEGEE. Trimming pared 5 bases from V and 5 bases from J, leaving 17 bases between. The CDR3 runs to 14 residues. CDR3 nucleotide sequence: TGTGCCAGCAGGCCAAGGCAGGGTGGAAACGAGCAGTACTTC. It encodes CASRPRQGGNEQYF.

This clonotype has just a few counts. V usage is TRBV20-1 and J usage is TRBJ2-7, with a weak D call TRBD2 (5 bases). The germline CDR1 and CDR2 sequences are DFQATT and SNEGSKA (reference sequence). CDR3 length: 14 residues. Trimming pared 6 bases from V and 3 bases from J, leaving 18 bases between. The CDR3 bases are TGCAGTGCCGCGCCTGGAGGCGGACGCTACGAGCAGTACTTC. Translating gives CSAAPGGGRYEQYF.

The chain combines TRBV6-5 with TRBJ1-2; 9 nucleotides align to TRBD1. Germline V gene data show CDR1 as MNHEY and CDR2 as SVGAGI. After removal of 6 bases from V and 7 bases from J, the junction contained 9 bases not matched to a gene. The length of the CDR3 is 14 residues. As DNA, the CDR3 is TGTGCCAGCAGCCCCCCCGGGACAGGGTTTGGCTACACCTTC. It yields the protein CASSPPGTGFGYTF.

The rearrangement uses TRBV10-2 and TRBJ1-2; the match to TRBD1 covers 9 bases. The junction had 8 bases not matched to a gene; V was cut back by 6 bases and J by 6 bases. CDR3 size: 14 residues. Germline CDR1 WSHSY, CDR2 SAAADI. The CDR3 reads CASRTGTGIDGYTF. The CDR3 bases are TGCGCCAGCAGAACCGGGACAGGGATAGATGGCTACACCTTC.

This clonotype has just one count. V gene TRBV20-1 combines with J gene TRBJ1-1; D is unclear. Germline V gene lookup returns CDR1 DFQATT and CDR2 SNEGSKA (reference sequence). V was trimmed by 0 bases and J by 3 bases, leaving 11 bases between them. The CDR3 runs to 14 residues. The CDR3 reads CSAREPSRDTEAFF. CDR3 nucleotide sequence: TGCAGTGCTAGAGAACCGAGTAGAGACACTGAAGCTTTCTTT.

The sample holds a few counts of this clonotype. The chain carries TRBV7-9 and TRBJ1-2; D is perhaps TRBD1 (6 bases). The CDR3 contains 12 residues. The germline gives CDR1 SEHNR, CDR2 FQNEAQ (reference sequence). V lost 4 bases, J lost 8 bases, and 11 bases lay in between. CDR3 bases: TGTGCCAGCAGCTCTCGGACAGTCGGCTACACCTTC. It codes for CASSSRTVGYTF. Full variable domain (remainder filled in from reference TRBV7-9 and TRBJ1-2): DTGVSQNPRHKITKRGQNVTFRCDPISEHNRLYWYRQTLGQGPEFLTYFQNEAQLEKSRLLSDRFSAERPKGSFSTLEIQRTEQGDSAMYLCASSSRTVGYTFGSGTRLTVV.

V usage is TRBV7-9 and J usage is TRBJ1-1; tentatively, D is TRBD1 (5 bases). This CDR3 comprises 14 residues. Germline V gives CDR1 SEHNR, CDR2 FQNEAQ (reference sequence). Trimming cost V 4 bases and J 1 base, with 10 bases left between them. CDR3 sequence: CASSSGRTNTEAFF. The CDR3, as DNA: TGTGCCAGCAGCTCGGGACGGACGAACACTGAAGCTTTCTTT.

This clonotype was observed many times. The V call is TRBV10-3, the J call TRBJ2-7; no firm D call. Per the germline V gene, CDR1 is ENHRY and CDR2 is SYGVKD. This CDR3 is built from 12 residues. V lost 5 bases and J 0 bases, leaving 5 bases between the germline ends. DNA of the CDR3: TGTGCCATCAGTATAGACTCCTACGAGCAGTACTTC. As protein: CAISIDSYEQYF.

This chain connects TRBV5-1 to TRBJ1-2; tentatively, D is TRBD1 (5 bases). V gave up 0 bases and J gave up 3 bases, with 15 bases separating them. The germline gives CDR1 SGHRS, CDR2 YFSETQ. There are 16 residues in the CDR3. In DNA form, the CDR3 reads TGCGCCAGCAGCTTGGGAGACAGTCCTCTCGACTATGGCTACACCTTC. Amino acids: CASSLGDSPLDYGYTF.

Details on this clonotype: A much larger clone differs from this one at a single base, so this may be a read error. V is TRBV7-3 and J is TRBJ1-1; D is undetermined. Germline CDR1 reads SGHTA; CDR2 reads FQGTGA. The CDR3 runs 14 residues. In nucleotides, the CDR3 is TGTGCCGGCAGCACCACAGAGGGTACGACTGAAGCTTTCTTT. Amino acid sequence: CAGSTTEGTTEAFF.

This clonotype has just a few counts. This chain uses TRBV7-9 with TRBJ2-7; 7 bases fit TRBD2. The germline CDR1 and CDR2 sequences are SEHNR and FQNEAQ (reference sequence). CDR3 length: 16 amino acids. V trimming: 2 bases; J trimming: 2 bases; junction bases outside the gene matches: 9. The CDR3 coding sequence is TGTGCCAGCAGCTTAAGACCAGCGGGAAGGACCTACGAGCAGTACTTC. It codes for CASSLRPAGRTYEQYF.

The chain recombines TRBV7-2 with TRBJ2-6; D possibly corresponds to TRBD1 (6 bases). This CDR3 comprises 16 residues. Germline V gene data show CDR1 as SGHTA and CDR2 as FQGNSA. Trimming took 5 bases from V and 0 from J, leaving 11 bases between them. The DNA of the CDR3 is TGTGCCAGCAGCCCATCAGGGGCCTCTGGGGCCAACGTCCTGACTTTC. Translating gives CASSPSGASGANVLTF.

This chain uses TRBV29-1 with TRBJ2-7, with TRBD1 identical over 7 bases. V dropped 5 bases and J dropped 2; count of bases not matched to a gene: 9. The CDR3 contains 14 residues. In germline, CDR1 is SQVTM, CDR2 ANQGSEA. In nucleotides, the CDR3 is TGCAGCGTTAAAGCCCCGGGACAGACCTACGAGCAGTACTTC. This encodes CSVKAPGQTYEQYF.

This clonotype was seen a handful of times. This chain links TRBV7-9 with TRBJ1-2, with 9 bases that match TRBD1. With 6 bases clipped from V and 1 base from J, the junction kept 6 bases outside the gene matches. CDR1 SEHNR and CDR2 FQNEAQ come from the germline V gene (reference sequence). The CDR3 length is 15 residues. As DNA, the CDR3 is TGTGCCAGCAGACACCGGGACAGGGTTAACTATGGCTACACCTTC. It encodes CASRHRDRVNYGYTF.